This T cell receptor beta chain is drawn from a study of T cells in Graves' hyperthyroidism and ophthalmopathy. Germline CDR1 and CDR2: KGHSH and LQKENI. The length of the CDR3 is 14 residues. V lost 3 bases to trimming and J lost 5 bases; unmatched junction nucleotides: 2. This clonotype has more than one count but fewer than ten. RNA transcripts were the template for amplifying TCR beta CDR3 regions. Researchers ran a first-round RT-PCR on the TCR CDR3 using the HTBI primer set. TCRdb redid the calling of the multiplex PCR reads with MiXCR, one entry per CDR3 protein. This sample has around 600,000 distinct CDR3 sequences, with more than 15% found just once.

This sequence joins TRBV18 and TRBJ1-4, with 8 bases lining up with TRBD1. Input material: blood. This TCR came from a woman in her 40s with Graves' ophthalmopathy. CDR3 protein: CASSPRDRNEKLFF. The CDR3 nucleotides read TGTGCCAGCTCACCGAGGGACAGGAATGAAAAACTGTTTTTT.